This T cell receptor (beta chain) was captured in a study of blood T cell repertoires in COVID-19 (dated by TCRdb to the early 2020s). For the study in its entirety: Samples covering the acute and convalescent phases of COVID-19 were provided by collaborators in the United States, Italy and Spain. Sample metadata almost always included a de-identified subject ID, COVID-19 status, age in years and sex. The dataset comprised deeply sampled blood TCRbeta repertoires from subjects exposed to, actively infected with, or recovered from COVID-19. Where available, HLA class I and class II types were taken from metadata supplied by the sample provider and were not determined by assay-based typing. Samples came from the ongoing ImmuneRACE study (first 160 participants) plus 1,254 subjects from 6 global collaborators. The repertoires were made available in a free public database intended to serve as a resource for research on the immune response to SARS-CoV-2. The prospective study material was composed of cDNA or gDNA derived from T cells, B-cell-depleted T cells, or PBMCs. What the research found in general, with its limitations: Clinical and demographic metadata were provided uncurated, with the amount varying by source and participant.

Trimming at the junction amounts to 2 bases on V and 5 bases on J, and the germline ends lie 7 bases apart. From its cysteine to its phenylalanine, the CDR3 spans 14 amino acids. Only the CDR3 DNA stays, 42 bases, in frame from base 1. According to the germline V gene, CDR1 reads SGHDN and CDR2 reads FVKESK. TCRbeta CDR3 regions were amplified from genomic DNA by means of the immunoSEQ Assay, a bias-controlled multiplex PCR. In the original analysis: The number of nucleated cells in each sample was estimated by amplification of reference gene primers within the assay. To quantify the absolute abundance of each unique TCRbeta CDR3 rearrangement, sequence reads were collapsed and filtered. Productive Simpson clonality was computed per sample as the square root of Simpson's diversity index over productive rearrangements. This immuneACCESS table, as held by TCRdb, lists in-frame sequences with V and J called but not all clones. Of the missing ones, under half trace to an unresolved V gene in checked studies; the others have no known cause. That table supplies the V and J calls and clone size; D and trimming were determined from the DNA. The sample profile shows roughly 250,000 clones; around 86% of them were found once. Jointly, the top ten make up around 12% of the sample.

Each collaborating institution followed its own protocols to collect whole blood in K2EDTA tubes. For TCRbeta analysis, collaborator samples were shipped as frozen whole blood, as isolated PBMCs, or as DNA extracted from either sample type. In this sample, this clone turned up once. The specificity of this receptor is unknown. No base-level quality is on record; no much larger clone is a single base apart. The clonotype comes from a woman in her sixties or seventies with active or convalescent COVID-19. Specimen: peripheral blood. The sequence links TRBV14 to TRBJ1-6; no confident D gene assignment can be made. The CDR3 sequence is CASSQNRDNSPLHF. The sequenced DNA is TGTGCCAGCAGCCAAAACCGGGATAATTCACCCCTCCACTTT.